The T cell receptor (beta chain) under discussion was sequenced for a study of breast tumors, draining lymph nodes, adjacent tissues. About this clonotype itself: What it binds is not known. Just one base apart from a much larger clone, this may be a read error.

One entry per CDR3 protein, called by TCRdb with MiXCR from the multiplex PCR reads. The sample consists of 100,000 to 150,000 distinct CDR3 sequences, approximately 20% of them appearing once. The study's findings and limits: The data were judged consistent with most tumor T cells coming from lymph node and expanding in tumor.

Axillary draining lymph nodes of breast cancer patients supplied the node samples. Germline V lookup: CDR1 SGHKS, CDR2 YYEKEE (reference sequence). The CDR3 contains 16 residues. V trimming: 4 bases; J trimming: 8 bases; junction bases outside the gene matches: 14. The sample was axillary lymph node tissue. The sequence came from a female donor with breast cancer. Some clones in this sample may be carry-over from other donors' samples. The rearrangement links TRBV5-5 to TRBJ2-3; 9 positions match TRBD2. The CDR3 coding sequence is TGTGCCAGCAGCATGACTAGCGGAGGGGGGTGGGGTACGCAGTATTTT. Protein: CASSMTSGGGWGTQYF.